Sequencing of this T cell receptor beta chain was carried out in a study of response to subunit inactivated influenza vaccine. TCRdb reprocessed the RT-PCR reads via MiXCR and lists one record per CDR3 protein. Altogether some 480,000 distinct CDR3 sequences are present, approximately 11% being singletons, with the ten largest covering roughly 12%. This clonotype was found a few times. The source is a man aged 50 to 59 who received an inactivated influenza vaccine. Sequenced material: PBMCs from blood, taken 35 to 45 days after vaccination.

In DNA, the CDR3 is TGTGCCAGCAGCTCGAACGGACAGGTTTACACCGGGGAGCTGTTTTTT. It yields the protein CASSSNGQVYTGELFF. The rearrangement links TRBV7-2 to TRBJ2-2, with TRBD1 matching 7 bases. After removal of 4 bases from V and 3 bases from J, the junction contained 8 bases not matched to a gene. The CDR3 length is 16 residues. CDR1 and CDR2 from the germline V gene are SGHTA and FQGNSA.